This entry lists 28 T cell receptor beta chains sequenced from one sample in a study of blood T cells in healthy people across ages. A second about 7 to 12 cycle PCR used barcoded and J-beta primers. TCRdb ran MiXCR on the 5' RACE reads and lists one entry per CDR3 protein. This sample has approximately 730,000 distinct CDR3 sequences, with about 55% found just once. Material for sequencing was blood. These receptors were obtained from an elderly man in good health.

The chain carries TRBV29-1 and TRBJ2-3; the D gene is possibly TRBD2 (5 bases). This CDR3 spans 12 amino acids. Germline V lookup: CDR1 SQVTM, CDR2 ANQGSEA. The V gene lost 8 bases and the J gene lost 2 bases, with 11 bases spanning the gap. The CDR3 spells CSSGEFTDTQYF. Written as DNA, the CDR3 is TGCAGCTCTGGGGAGTTCACAGATACGCAGTATTTT.

V and J are TRBV7-2 and TRBJ2-3, with TRBD2 matching over 8 bases. There are 17 residues in the CDR3. V lost 5 bases and J lost 2; bases outside the gene matches: 12. In germline, CDR1 is SGHTA, CDR2 FQGNSA. Written as DNA, the CDR3 is TGTGCCAGCAGCACTACTAGCGGACTCGGGGCCACAGATACGCAGTATTTT. As protein: CASSTTSGLGATDTQYF.

The CDR3 loop reads CASSSGQGLEYF. Here the CDR3 DNA reads TGTGCCAGCAGCTCGGGACAGGGTCTGGAGTACTTC. This chain uses TRBV5-4 with TRBJ2-7; TRBD1 agrees at 9 bases. CDR1 is SGHNT and CDR2 is YYREEE in the germline V gene (reference sequence). The CDR3 is 12 amino acids. Trimming at V came to 3 bases and at J to 11 bases, leaving 6 bases not matched to a gene.

This chain links TRBV18 with TRBJ2-1, with 7 bases identical to TRBD2. The CDR3 runs 15 residues. Germline CDR1 and CDR2: KGHSH and LQKENI. V lost 5 bases, J lost 5 bases, and 9 bases stayed unmatched. The CDR3 region has the DNA TGTGCCAGCTCAGTCGGAGCCGGGACTAACAATGAGCAGTTCTTC. It is translated as CASSVGAGTNNEQFF.

This clonotype turned up a few times. V is TRBV6-2 or TRBV6-3 and J is TRBJ2-1; D gene ambiguous. The V end lost 6 bases, the J end lost 2 bases, and 14 bases lay between the germline ends. Germline lookup yields CDR1 MNHEY and CDR2 SVGEGT. CDR3 size: 15 residues. For the CDR3, the DNA is TGTGCCAGCAGCCTCTGGCGGCCGCCCTACAATGAGCAGTTCTTC. Its translation is CASSLWRPPYNEQFF.

This clonotype occurred a few times. The chain couples TRBV28 to TRBJ2-7, with a weak D call TRBD2 (6 bases). In germline, CDR1 is MDHEN, CDR2 SYDVKM. V gave up 2 bases and J gave up 2 bases, with 13 bases separating them. This CDR3 is built from 15 residues. The CDR3 DNA reads TGTGCCAGCAGTTTAGTGGGACTCCTCACCTACGAGCAGTACTTC. Residues: CASSLVGLLTYEQYF.

J is TRBJ2-5 and V is TRBV20-1; D is perhaps TRBD2 (6 bases). The V end was cut by 6 bases, the J end by 1 base, with 15 bases between. The CDR3 length is 14 residues. Germline assignment: CDR1 DFQATT and CDR2 SNEGSKA (reference sequence). The CDR3 sequence: CSASYGRSQETQYF. DNA for the CDR3: TGCAGTGCCTCGTACGGGAGATCCCAAGAGACCCAGTACTTC.

The chain employs TRBV6-6 and TRBJ1-1; tentative D call: TRBD1 (6 bases). Germline CDR1 and CDR2: MNHNY and SVGAGI (reference sequence). The germline V and J ends were trimmed by 6 bases and 7 bases, with 15 bases remaining between them. There are 13 residues in the CDR3. The CDR3 DNA is TGTGCCAGCAGCTATCGACAGGCTTATGAAGCTTTCTTT. This sequence encodes CASSYRQAYEAFF.

In regard to this clonotype: Compared with germline, one end of the junction differs, possibly owing to a read error. The V and J genes are TRBV7-2 and TRBJ2-7; possibly TRBD1 for D (5 bases). Germline V gene data show CDR1 as SGHTA and CDR2 as FQGNSA. The CDR3 covers 18 residues. In DNA form, the CDR3 reads TGTGCCTGCAGCTTAGCCGACATCACCAGGGCGAGACCCTACGAGCAGTACTTC. This encodes CACSLADITRARPYEQYF.

This chain connects TRBV3-1 to TRBJ1-2; TRBD1 is a possible D gene (5 bases). Per the germline V gene, CDR1 is LGHDT and CDR2 is YNNKEL (reference sequence). The CDR3 extends over 18 amino acids. Trimming removed 3 bases at V and 11 bases at J, with 31 bases between. CDR3 sequence: CASSHLVARTSARVRYTF. The CDR3 DNA is TGTGCCAGCAGCCATCTAGTGGCCCGGACATCCGCTAGGGTTAGATACACCTTC.

V usage is TRBV20-1 and J usage is TRBJ2-7; TRBD1 matches 7 bases. The DNA end is more similar to TRBJ2-5, so the J call may be wrong. CDR1 is DFQATT and CDR2 is SNEGSKA in the germline V gene (reference sequence). CDR3 length: 18 residues. The CDR3 loop is CSAGGSGRGKMYLETQYF. The CDR3 coding sequence is TGCAGTGCTGGGGGATCGGGCAGGGGGAAAATGTATTTGGAGACCCAGTACTTC.

The table lists this clonotype with a count of one. This chain links TRBV6-5 with TRBJ2-7, with D perhaps matching TRBD1 or TRBD2 (5 bases each). The CDR3 consists of 14 residues. Trimming took 2 bases from V and 2 from J, leaving 10 bases between them. CDR1 is MNHEY and CDR2 is SVGAGI in the germline V gene. The CDR3, as DNA: TGTGCCAGCAGTTACCGGGACGTAGCCTACGAGCAGTACTTC. Translation: CASSYRDVAYEQYF.

V usage is TRBV2 and J usage is TRBJ2-3; 10 bases agree with TRBD2. CDR3 size: 15 residues. Germline V CDR1 and CDR2: SNHLY, FYNNEI. J was trimmed by 14 bases and V by 3 bases; bases with no gene match: 14. The CDR3 bases are TGTGCCAGCAGTGATGATAGCGGGAGGTACAGATACGCGTATTTT. Protein product: CASSDDSGRYRYAYF.

The genes are TRBV21-1 and TRBJ1-2; the table assigns TRBD1, which was not confirmed against the DNA. TRBV21-1 is assigned pseudogene status. This CDR3 is built from 11 residues. The CDR3 is CAGKTRPGYTF. The CDR3 coding sequence is TGTGCGGGAAAAACACGCCCTGGCTACACCTTC.

This clonotype has more than one count but fewer than ten. J is TRBJ2-7 and V is TRBV7-2; 9 nucleotides match TRBD2. CDR1 and CDR2 (germline): SGHTA, FQGNSA. Losses at the gene ends were 7 bases for V and 4 bases for J; bases not matched to a gene: 14. The CDR3 sequence is 16 residues long. The CDR3 DNA reads TGTGCCAGCAAGAGAAACGCGGGAGGGAGCGGGTACGAGCAGTACTTC. Translating it yields CASKRNAGGSGYEQYF.

This CDR3 reads CASSLGFQPQHF. CDR3 nucleotides: TGTGCCAGCAGCTTAGGATTTCAGCCCCAGCATTTT. The chain is built from TRBV7-2 and TRBJ1-5; D is unresolved. The germline V and J ends were trimmed by 1 base and 6 bases, with 4 bases remaining between them. The length of the CDR3 is 12 residues. Germline V gives CDR1 SGHTA, CDR2 FQGNSA.

This clonotype has just a few counts. The chain carries TRBV9 and TRBJ2-1; no firm D call. Trimming stripped 3 bases from V and 1 base from J, with 8 bases between. The CDR3 sequence is 14 residues long. Germline loops: CDR1 SGDLS, CDR2 YYNGEE. DNA for the CDR3: TGTGCCAGCAGCGAACGGAGTTCCTACAATGAGCAGTTCTTC. It yields the protein CASSERSSYNEQFF.

In this sample, this clonotype turned up many times. The V gene is TRBV7-2, the J gene TRBJ2-7, with a weak D call TRBD2 (6 bases). The CDR3 contains 13 residues. Per the germline V gene, CDR1 is SGHTA and CDR2 is FQGNSA. Trimming shortened V by 3 bases and J by 7 bases, and 13 bases separated the two germline ends. The CDR3 region is CASSFSGVGEQYF. CDR3 in DNA: TGTGCCAGCAGCTTCTCGGGAGTGGGAGAGCAGTACTTC.

The chain links TRBV4-1 to TRBJ2-5, with TRBD2 matching over 12 bases. The V and J ends lost 1 base and 11 bases, in that order; junction bases with no gene match: 11. Germline V gene data show CDR1 as MGHRA and CDR2 as YSYEKL. The CDR3 has 16 amino acids. The CDR3 nucleotides are TGCGCCAGCAGCCAAGGACTAGCGGGAGCCTACAATGAGCAGTACTTC. Its translation: CASSQGLAGAYNEQYF.

This clonotype was detected a few times. The rearrangement joins TRBV5-1 to TRBJ2-4, with D perhaps TRBD2 (6 bases). This CDR3 is built from 14 residues. Germline V CDR1 and CDR2: SGHRS, YFSETQ. The V end was cut by 0 bases, the J end by 4 bases, with 8 bases between. In nucleotides, the CDR3 is TGCGCCAGCAGCTTGGACGGGGGAAAAAACATTCAGTACTTC. It is translated as CASSLDGGKNIQYF.

This clonotype was detected a few times. The V call is TRBV4-1, the J call TRBJ2-4; D remains ambiguous. The germline CDR1 and CDR2 sequences are MGHRA and YSYEKL. V was trimmed by 0 bases and J by 0 bases, leaving 6 bases between them. This CDR3 is built from 15 residues. The CDR3 region has the DNA TGCGCCAGCAGCCAAGATCGAGGAGCCAAAAACATTCAGTACTTC. This encodes CASSQDRGAKNIQYF.

A few counts support this clonotype. V gene TRBV12-3 or TRBV12-4 combines with J gene TRBJ1-6, with a possible D match to TRBD1 (5 bases). V was clipped by 3 bases and J by 6 bases, with 15 bases between them. CDR3 size: 16 residues. In DNA form, the CDR3 reads TGTGCCAGCAGTTTGCCGGGGAGGGGAGGTAATTCACCCCTCCACTTT. Protein sequence: CASSLPGRGGNSPLHF.

The V and J genes are TRBV5-5 and TRBJ1-1; perhaps TRBD1 as D (5 bases). The V gene's germline CDR1 is SGHKS and CDR2 YYEKEE (reference sequence). This CDR3 has 15 amino acids. The germline V and J ends were trimmed by 0 bases and 4 bases, with 13 bases remaining between them. The CDR3 loop is CASSLERGGFTEAFF. The CDR3 bases are TGTGCCAGCAGCTTGGAGAGGGGAGGATTCACTGAAGCTTTCTTT.

In its sample, this clonotype was seen a few times. The genes are TRBV4-2 and TRBJ2-1; perhaps TRBD2 as D (5 bases). Between the trimmed V and J ends, which lost 3 bases and 2 bases, there was a span of 11 bases. The germline CDR1 and CDR2 sequences are LGHNA and YNFKEQ. The CDR3 runs 15 residues. The DNA for the CDR3 is TGTGCCAGCAGCCAGCCGGACTCCACCTACAATGAGCAGTTCTTC. Residues: CASSQPDSTYNEQFF.

The genes are TRBV5-1 and TRBJ2-5; 7 nucleotides line up with TRBD1. The J call may be in error: the DNA end matches TRBJ2-7 better. CDR3 length: 14 residues. Germline CDR1 SGHRS, CDR2 YFSETQ. CDR3 amino acids: CASSKDRVGDEQYF. CDR3 sequence (DNA): TGCGCCAGCAGCAAAGACAGGGTTGGGGACGAGCAGTACTTC.

V gene TRBV5-1 combines with J gene TRBJ2-1, with D uncertain. The CDR3 has 15 amino acids. Germline V lookup: CDR1 SGHRS, CDR2 YFSETQ. Trimming left V 0 bases short and J 2 bases short, with 9 bases between. This CDR3 is CASSLDTETYNEQFF. The CDR3 nucleotides read TGCGCCAGCAGCTTGGATACAGAGACCTACAATGAGCAGTTCTTC.

The chain uses TRBV12-3 or TRBV12-4 and TRBJ1-1; maybe TRBD1 (5 bases). Trimming stripped 5 bases from V and 7 bases from J, with 17 bases between. The CDR3 length is 14 residues. The CDR3 loop is CASSPTGTVVEAFF. In nucleotides, the CDR3 is TGTGCCAGCAGTCCGACCGGGACGGTAGTTGAAGCTTTCTTT.

The count of this clonotype is one. This sequence joins TRBV12-3 or TRBV12-4 and TRBJ2-5; possible D gene TRBD2, 6 bases. The CDR3 covers 13 residues. The V end lost 5 bases, the J end lost 11 bases, and 18 bases lay between the germline ends. CDR3 sequence: CASSVISGREQYF. CDR3 in DNA: TGTGCCAGCAGTGTAATCTCCGGGAGAGAGCAGTACTTC.